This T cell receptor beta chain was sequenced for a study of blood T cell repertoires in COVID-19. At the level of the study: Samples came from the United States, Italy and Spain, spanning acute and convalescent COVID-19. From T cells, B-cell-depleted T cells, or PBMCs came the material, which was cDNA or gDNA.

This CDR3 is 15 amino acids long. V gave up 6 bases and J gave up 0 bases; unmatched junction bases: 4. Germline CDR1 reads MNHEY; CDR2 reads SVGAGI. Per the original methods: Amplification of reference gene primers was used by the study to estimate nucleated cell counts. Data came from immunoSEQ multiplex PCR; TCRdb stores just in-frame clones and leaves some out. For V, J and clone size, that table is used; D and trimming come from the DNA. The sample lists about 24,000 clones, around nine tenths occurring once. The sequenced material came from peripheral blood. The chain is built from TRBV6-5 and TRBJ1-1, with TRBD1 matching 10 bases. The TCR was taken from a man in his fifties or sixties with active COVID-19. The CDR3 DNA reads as TGTGCCAGCAGGAGACAGGGGGCCATGAACACTGAAGCTTTCTTT. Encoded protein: CASRRQGAMNTEAFF.